Listed below are T cell receptor beta chains from one sample, sequenced in a study of blood T cells in healthy people across ages. TCRdb reprocessed the 5' RACE reads via MiXCR and lists one record per CDR3 protein. Of about 1 million distinct CDR3 sequences listed, 35% to 55% are singletons. Sequenced input: blood. The source of these receptors is a woman in her sixties or seventies in good health. The CDR3 runs from the conserved cysteine through the conserved F or W. A D gene is named only where the DNA matches it firmly. The size entry is marked missing in some rows and otherwise reads once, few, many or a size class.

clone size,D gene,V gene,J gene,CDR3 protein,CDR3 DNA
few,TRBD1,TRBV29-1,TRBJ2-1,CSVFDRGNEQFF,TGCAGCGTTTTCGACAGGGGCAATGAGCAGTTCTTC
NA,TRBD2,TRBV28,TRBJ2-7,CASSCTGTNPSEQYF,TGTGCCAGCAGTTGCACCGGGACTAATCCGTCCGAGCAGTACTTC
NA,NA,TRBV5-1,TRBJ2-5,CASSLGTARETQYF,TGCGCCAGCAGCTTGGGCACCGCCCGGGAGACCCAGTACTTC
many,TRBD1,TRBV5-1,TRBJ2-7,CASSLTGTGISYEQYF,TGCGCCAGCAGCTTAACCGGGACAGGGATATCCTACGAGCAGTACTTC
few,NA,TRBV15,TRBJ2-3,CATSRDVTPFGADTQYF,TGTGCCACCAGCAGAGACGTCACTCCGTTTGGGGCAGATACGCAGTATTTT
few,TRBD1,TRBV15,TRBJ2-7,CATSLRQGAAEQYF,TGTGCCACCAGCCTAAGACAGGGGGCCGCCGAGCAGTACTTC
NA,NA,TRBV7-2,TRBJ1-6,CASSLVLTGSSSPLHF,TGTGCCAGCAGCTTAGTCTTAACAGGGAGCAGTTCACCCCTCCACTTT
medium-sized,NA,TRBV23-1,TRBJ2-7,CARDTYEQYF,TGCGCCAGAGACACCTACGAGCAGTACTTC
NA,NA,TRBV9,TRBJ2-7,CASSVGPYGEQYF,TGTGCCAGCAGCGTGGGGCCCTATGGCGAGCAGTACTTC
NA,NA,TRBV29-1,TRBJ2-7,CSVEAPSGRIYEQYF,TGCAGCGTTGAAGCCCCCAGCGGGCGTATCTACGAGCAGTACTTC
NA,NA,TRBV29-1,TRBJ2-3,CSVRSLEGLGAQYF,TGCAGCGTTAGGAGCCTAGAAGGGTTAGGTGCGCAGTATTTT
NA,NA,TRBV6-6,TRBJ2-5,CASSYGRAETQYF,TGTGCCAGCAGTTACGGCCGGGCCGAGACCCAGTACTTC
NA,NA,TRBV15,TRBJ2-7,CATSITVASYEQYF,TGTGCCACCAGCATCACGGTCGCCAGTTACGAGCAGTACTTC
NA,NA,TRBV29-1,TRBJ1-2,CSAPSTNYGYTF,TGCAGCGCCCCGTCCACTAACTATGGCTACACCTTC
NA,NA,TRBV4-1,TRBJ1-5,CASSHTGTDSNQPQHF,TGCGCCAGCAGCCACACCGGGACGGATAGCAATCAGCCCCAGCATTTT
NA,TRBD1,TRBV10-3,TRBJ2-7,CAISDGQVHYEQYF,TGTGCCATCAGTGACGGACAGGTACACTACGAGCAGTACTTC
few,NA,TRBV29-1,TRBJ2-7,CSVEVDIPYEQYF,TGCAGCGTTGAAGTTGACATTCCCTACGAGCAGTACTTC
few,TRBD2,TRBV3-1,TRBJ2-5,CASSQGGLARRETQYF,TGTGCCAGCAGCCAAGGAGGACTAGCGCGACGGGAGACCCAGTACTTC
NA,TRBD2,TRBV10-3,TRBJ2-3,CAISERVAGRADTQYF,TGTGCCATCAGTGAAAGGGTAGCGGGACGGGCAGATACGCAGTATTTT
NA,NA,TRBV14,TRBJ2-5,CASSQDLVGLSKETQYF,TGTGCCAGCAGCCAAGATCTAGTAGGACTATCGAAAGAGACCCAGTACTTC